This entry is about one T cell receptor beta chain. The target antigen is unknown. Time point specified: pre-sensitization, week 0. The treatment was: therapeutic diphenylcyclopropenone sensitization with weekly scalp DPC. This specimen belongs to a study of human T cells and chemical hapten exposure. Overall study context: Alopecia areata, totalis or universalis affected patients who were mostly female.

Study results and limitations: The study found that DPC sensitization did not change TCRs above 1 in 1000 frequency.

V lost 4 bases, J lost 0 bases, and 11 bases lay in between. CDR1 SGDLS and CDR2 YYNGEE come from the germline V gene. The CDR3 has 15 amino acids. As the library was built, unique molecular identifiers were attached to individual cDNA molecules. TCRdb recomputed calls from the RACE reads with MiXCR, one row per CDR3 protein. The table includes 250,000 or so distinct CDR3 sequences, 7.5% to 9% detected once. The clonotype originates from a man in his late teens or twenties with alopecia areata. Some clones in this sample may be carry-over from other donors' samples. This sample comprised whole blood, obtained in connection with sensitization to the hapten diphenylcyclopropenone (DPC). J is TRBJ1-5 and V is TRBV9; D is unclear. The CDR3 DNA follows: TGTGCCAGCAGCCTAGACCCGGATAGCAATCAGCCCCAGCATTTT. As protein: CASSLDPDSNQPQHF.